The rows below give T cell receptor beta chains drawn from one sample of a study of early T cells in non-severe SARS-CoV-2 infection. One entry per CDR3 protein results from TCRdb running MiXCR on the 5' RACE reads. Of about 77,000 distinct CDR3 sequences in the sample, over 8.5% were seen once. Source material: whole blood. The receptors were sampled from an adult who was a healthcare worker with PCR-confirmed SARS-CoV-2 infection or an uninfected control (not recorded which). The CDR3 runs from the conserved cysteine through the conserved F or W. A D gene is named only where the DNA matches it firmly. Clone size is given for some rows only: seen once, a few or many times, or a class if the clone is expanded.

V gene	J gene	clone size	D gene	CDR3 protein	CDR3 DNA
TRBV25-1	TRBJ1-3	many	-	CASSSQTSTGGNTIYF	TGTGCCAGCAGTAGCCAGACTTCTACCGGCGGGAACACCATATATTTT
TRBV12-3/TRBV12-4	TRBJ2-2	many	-	CASSTERTTGELFF	TGTGCCAGCAGTACCGAGCGGACCACCGGGGAGCTGTTTTTT
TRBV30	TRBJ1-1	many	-	CAWSVGVVNTEAFF	TGTGCCTGGAGTGTAGGGGTGGTGAACACCGAAGCTTTCTTT
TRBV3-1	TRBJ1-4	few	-	CASSQDSEKLFF	TGTGCCAGCAGCCAGGACAGCGAAAAACTGTTTTTT
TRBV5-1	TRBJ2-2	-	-	CASSGGGYTGELFF	TGCGCCAGCAGCGGAGGAGGGTACACCGGGGAGCTGTTTTTT
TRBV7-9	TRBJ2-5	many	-	CASSPQREQETQYF	TGTGCCAGCAGCCCCCAGAGGGAACAAGAGACCCAGTACTTC
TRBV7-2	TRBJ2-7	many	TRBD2	CASSHGLAWEQYF	TGTGCCAGCAGCCACGGACTAGCGTGGGAGCAGTACTTC
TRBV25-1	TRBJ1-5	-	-	CASSERRYNQPQHF	TGTGCCAGCAGTGAAAGGCGTTACAATCAGCCCCAGCATTTT
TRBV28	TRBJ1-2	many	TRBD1	CASSSNRDRITPNYGYTF	TGTGCCAGCAGTTCAAACCGGGACAGAATAACTCCCAACTATGGCTACACCTTC
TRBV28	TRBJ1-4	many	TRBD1	CASSSRFRDRAPNEKLFF	TGTGCCAGCAGTTCCCGCTTCCGGGACAGGGCCCCTAATGAAAAACTGTTTTTT
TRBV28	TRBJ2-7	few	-	CASSLPTGYYEQYF	TGTGCCAGCAGCCTACCAACTGGGTACTACGAGCAGTACTTC
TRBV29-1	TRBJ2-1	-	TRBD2	CSTLPGLAGNEQFF	TGCAGCACCCTTCCGGGACTAGCGGGCAATGAGCAGTTCTTC
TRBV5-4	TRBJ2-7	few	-	CASAERGAIPSDEQYF	TGTGCCAGCGCCGAGAGGGGAGCTATCCCCTCGGACGAGCAGTACTTC
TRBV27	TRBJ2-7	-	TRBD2	CASTSRPSTSGAVQYF	TGTGCCAGCACCTCTAGGCCGTCTACTAGCGGAGCGGTGCAGTACTTC
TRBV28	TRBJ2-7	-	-	CASSLPGTGTYEQYF	TGTGCCAGCAGTTTACCAGGGACGGGTACCTACGAGCAGTACTTC
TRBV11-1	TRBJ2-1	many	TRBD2	CASSSGLAGGPGREQFF	TGTGCCAGCAGCTCTGGACTAGCGGGAGGGCCGGGTAGGGAGCAGTTCTTC
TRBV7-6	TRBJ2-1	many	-	CASSKGASGSYNEQFF	TGTGCCAGCAGCAAGGGGGCTAGCGGCTCCTACAATGAGCAGTTCTTC
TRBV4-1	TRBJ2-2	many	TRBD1	CASSQDGQGANTGELFF	TGCGCCAGCAGCCAGGACGGACAGGGCGCGAACACCGGGGAGCTGTTTTTT
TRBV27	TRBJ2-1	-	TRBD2	CASSHIAGVSYNEQFF	TGTGCCAGCAGTCACATAGCGGGAGTTTCCTACAATGAGCAGTTCTTC
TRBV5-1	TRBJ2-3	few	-	CASRLGPDTQYF	TGCGCCAGCAGATTGGGTCCGGATACGCAGTATTTT
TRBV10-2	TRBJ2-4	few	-	CASSDRTPKLGEGYF	TGCGCCAGCAGTGACAGGACCCCAAAGCTGGGCGAGGGGTACTTC
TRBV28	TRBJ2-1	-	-	CASSTLRDHPRNEQFF	TGTGCCAGCAGTACGCTCCGGGACCACCCTCGCAATGAGCAGTTCTTC
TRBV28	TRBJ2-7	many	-	CASISPGRSDEQYF	TGTGCCAGCATATCCCCCGGCCGGTCTGACGAGCAGTACTTC
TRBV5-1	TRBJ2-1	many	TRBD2	CASSQGAGGPGNEQFF	TGCGCCAGCAGCCAGGGAGCGGGAGGGCCCGGGAATGAGCAGTTCTTC
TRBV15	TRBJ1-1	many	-	CATSRDLWETAFF	TGTGCCACCAGCAGAGATCTTTGGGAGACGGCTTTCTTT
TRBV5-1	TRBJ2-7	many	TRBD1	CASSPLTGDGYEQYF	TGCGCCAGCAGTCCTCTAACAGGGGACGGCTACGAGCAGTACTTC
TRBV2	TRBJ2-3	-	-	CASSVQVDTQYF	TGTGCCAGCAGTGTGCAGGTGGATACGCAGTATTTT
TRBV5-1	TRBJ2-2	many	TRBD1	CASSSRTGPGELFF	TGCGCCAGCAGCTCCCGGACAGGGCCCGGGGAGCTGTTTTTT
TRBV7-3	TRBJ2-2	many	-	CASSSRVRTGELFF	TGTGCCAGCAGCTCACGAGTCCGAACCGGGGAGCTGTTTTTT
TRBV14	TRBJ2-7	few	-	CASSRSLGGGSHEQYF	TGTGCCAGCAGCCGGAGTTTAGGGGGAGGGTCCCACGAGCAGTACTTC
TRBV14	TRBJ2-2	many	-	CASSQAWAAGATGELFF	TGTGCCAGCAGCCAAGCGTGGGCCGCTGGAGCCACCGGGGAGCTGTTTTTT
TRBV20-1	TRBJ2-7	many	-	CSARDQRVAYEQYF	TGCAGTGCTAGAGATCAGAGGGTCGCCTACGAGCAGTACTTC
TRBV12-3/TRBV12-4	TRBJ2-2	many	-	CASWSVTSPHTGELFF	TGTGCCAGCTGGTCTGTGACTAGTCCGCACACCGGGGAGCTGTTTTTT
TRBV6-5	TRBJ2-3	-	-	CASRRSTDTQYF	TGTGCCAGCCGCAGGAGCACAGATACGCAGTATTTT
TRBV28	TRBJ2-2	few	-	CASSLGAATGELFF	TGTGCCAGCAGTTTGGGAGCGGCAACCGGGGAGCTGTTTTTT
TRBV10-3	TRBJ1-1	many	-	CAISEGVGKSTEAFF	TGTGCCATCAGTGAGGGGGTAGGGAAATCGACTGAAGCTTTCTTT
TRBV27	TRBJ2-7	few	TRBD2	CASSLRREASYEQYF	TGTGCCAGCAGTTTACGACGGGAGGCGTCCTACGAGCAGTACTTC
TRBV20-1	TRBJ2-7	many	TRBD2	CSARDVAGVLSEQYF	TGCAGTGCTAGAGACGTAGCGGGAGTTTTATCCGAGCAGTACTTC
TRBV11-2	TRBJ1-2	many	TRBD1	CASSPPGGGYTF	TGTGCCAGCAGCCCCCCAGGGGGCGGCTACACCTTC
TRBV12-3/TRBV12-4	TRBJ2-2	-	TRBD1	CASIVQGSNTGELFF	TGTGCCAGCATTGTACAGGGGTCGAACACCGGGGAGCTGTTTTTT
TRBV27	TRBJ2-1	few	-	CASSPWGRVRDEQFF	TGTGCCAGCAGTCCCTGGGGCAGGGTGAGGGATGAGCAGTTCTTC
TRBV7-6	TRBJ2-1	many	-	CASSLEGANEQFF	TGTGCCAGCAGCTTAGAGGGAGCCAATGAGCAGTTCTTC
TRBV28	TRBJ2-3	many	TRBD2	CASSPAGRATDTQYF	TGTGCCAGCAGTCCTGCCGGGAGGGCCACAGATACGCAGTATTTT
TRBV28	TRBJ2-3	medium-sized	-	CASSLNPGVGDTQYF	TGTGCCAGCAGTTTGAACCCAGGGGTTGGAGATACGCAGTATTTT
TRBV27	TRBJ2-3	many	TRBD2	CASSLMATSRLTDTQYF	TGTGCCAGCAGTCTAATGGCGACTAGCCGACTCACAGATACGCAGTATTTT
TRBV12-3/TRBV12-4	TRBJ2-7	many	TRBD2	CASSSGGTSSYEQYF	TGTGCCAGCAGCTCGGGGGGAACAAGCTCCTACGAGCAGTACTTC
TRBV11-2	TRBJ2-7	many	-	CASSSDSPPPYEQYF	TGTGCCAGCAGCTCAGACTCCCCTCCACCCTACGAGCAGTACTTC
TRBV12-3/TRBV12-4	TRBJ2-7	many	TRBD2	CASSLAGTSSYEQYF	TGTGCCAGCAGCCTAGCGGGGACTAGCTCCTACGAGCAGTACTTC
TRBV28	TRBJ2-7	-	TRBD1	CASRLGTGEQYF	TGTGCCAGCAGGTTAGGGACAGGCGAGCAGTACTTC
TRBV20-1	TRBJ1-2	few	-	CSASASGRWSGYTF	TGCAGTGCTAGTGCTTCGGGCAGGTGGAGTGGCTACACCTTC
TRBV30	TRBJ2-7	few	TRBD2	CAWSVTTSGRAYYEQYF	TGTGCCTGGAGTGTTACGACTAGCGGGAGGGCATACTACGAGCAGTACTTC
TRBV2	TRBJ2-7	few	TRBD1	CASGRQGLSEQYF	TGTGCCAGCGGCCGACAGGGCCTGAGCGAGCAGTACTTC
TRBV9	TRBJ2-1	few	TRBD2	CASSPEDPGRAGNEQFF	TGTGCCAGCAGCCCCGAGGACCCCGGGAGGGCCGGCAATGAGCAGTTCTTC
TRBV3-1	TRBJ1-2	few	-	CASSQSGGGVYGYTF	TGTGCCAGCAGCCAATCCGGCGGGGGAGTTTATGGCTACACCTTC
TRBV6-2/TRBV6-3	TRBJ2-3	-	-	CASSYSRDKFTDTQYF	TGTGCCAGCAGTTACTCTCGGGACAAGTTCACAGATACGCAGTATTTT
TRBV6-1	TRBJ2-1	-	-	CASSATAPTTYNEQFF	TGTGCCAGCAGTGCAACCGCGCCGACGACTTACAATGAGCAGTTCTTC
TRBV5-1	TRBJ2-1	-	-	CASSFEGQQYNEQFF	TGCGCCAGCAGCTTTGAAGGACAGCAATACAATGAGCAGTTCTTC
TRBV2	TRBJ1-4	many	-	CASNRDGLRWGKLFF	TGTGCCAGCAACAGGGACGGACTTAGATGGGGAAAACTGTTTTTT
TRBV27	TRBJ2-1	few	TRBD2	CASTIVGGGPRNEQFF	TGTGCCAGCACCATTGTCGGGGGAGGGCCGCGGAATGAGCAGTTCTTC
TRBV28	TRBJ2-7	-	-	CASSPVSHNYEQYF	TGTGCCAGCAGTCCCGTCTCCCACAACTACGAGCAGTACTTC